This entry lists 25 T cell receptor beta chains sequenced from one sample in a study of shared clonotypes between healthy human individuals. TCRdb keeps only in-frame clones here, not all; method: immunoSEQ multiplex PCR. The table has 300,000 or so clones, over 65% seen once. The sample was memory CD4+ T cells sorted from blood. Specified subset: CD45RA-negative fraction. The receptors originated from a man aged 25 to 45 in good health.

Of note for this clone: Other DNA sequences in this sample translate to the same CDR3. CDR3 coding DNA: TGTGCCAGCTCACCGACGGATACCTACGAGCAGTACTTC. Translation: CASSPTDTYEQYF. The gene calls are TRBV18 and TRBJ2-7, with D uncertain. Looked up from germline, CDR1 is KGHSH and CDR2 is LQKENI. With 3 bases removed from V and 2 bases from J, the gap between germline ends came to 8 bases. CDR3 length: 13 residues. Full variable domain (missing parts from reference TRBV18 and TRBJ2-7): NAGVMQNPRHLVRRRGQEARLRCSPMKGHSHVYWYRQLPEEGLKFMVYLQKENIIDESGMPKERFSAEFPKEGPSILRIQQVVRGDSAAYFCASSPTDTYEQYFGPGTRLTVT.

V gene TRBV7-2 combines with J gene TRBJ2-1; D possibly corresponds to TRBD2 (5 bases). The germline CDR1 and CDR2 sequences are SGHTA and FQGNSA. V was trimmed by 2 bases and J by 4 bases, leaving 12 bases between them. The CDR3 runs to 15 residues. The CDR3 DNA reads TGTGCCAGCAGCTTACGGTTGAGGGCTTACAATGAGCAGTTCTTC. Encoded protein: CASSLRLRAYNEQFF.

The V call is TRBV9, the J call TRBJ2-5; TRBD2 agrees at 14 bases. Germline CDR1 SGDLS, CDR2 YYNGEE. The CDR3 has 22 residues. V was clipped by 0 bases and J by 5 bases; unmatched bases: 21. CDR3: CASSVAGTSGSFSRTAAETQYF. The DNA of the CDR3 is TGTGCCAGCAGCGTAGCCGGGACTAGCGGGAGTTTCTCTCGTACTGCCGCGGAGACCCAGTACTTC.

This rearrangement joins TRBV4-2 to TRBJ2-2; D gene ambiguous. The V end was cut by 0 bases, the J end by 6 bases, with 11 bases between. Germline CDR1 and CDR2: LGHNA and YNFKEQ. This CDR3 region has 15 residues. In DNA, the CDR3 is TGTGCCAGCAGCCAAGAATTCAAAGCAGCCGGGGAGCTGTTTTTT. Amino acid sequence: CASSQEFKAAGELFF.

The gene calls are TRBV6-5 and TRBJ1-2, with D perhaps matching TRBD1 (5 bases). This CDR3 contains 14 residues. Germline V gene lookup returns CDR1 MNHEY and CDR2 SVGAGI. V lost 7 bases and J lost 6, with 18 bases in between. CDR3 protein: CASTYSGAGHGYTF. The CDR3, as DNA: TGTGCCAGCACCTACTCTGGGGCAGGGCATGGCTACACCTTC.

The chain carries TRBV10-3 and TRBJ2-7; no reliable D call. V lost 2 bases to trimming and J lost 0 bases, with 11 bases between them. CDR1 is ENHRY and CDR2 is SYGVKD in the germline V gene. CDR3 length: 15 amino acids. In DNA, the CDR3 is TGTGCCATCAGTGAGCTGCTCTCTAGCTCCTACGAGCAGTACTTC. Translating gives CAISELLSSSYEQYF.

This chain uses TRBV9 with TRBJ2-1; 11 bases match TRBD2. With V trimmed by 3 bases and J by 0 bases, 8 bases remained unmatched. This CDR3 has 18 residues. Germline V gives CDR1 SGDLS, CDR2 YYNGEE. This CDR3 is CASSDGTSGRSSYNEQFF. Here the CDR3 DNA reads TGTGCCAGCAGCGATGGGACTAGCGGCCGAAGCTCCTACAATGAGCAGTTCTTC. Variable domain in full (rest from reference TRBV9 and TRBJ2-1): DSGVTQTPKHLITATGQRVTLRCSPRSGDLSVYWYQQSLDQGLQFLIQYYNGEERAKGNILERFSAQQFPDLHSELNLSSLELGDSALYFCASSDGTSGRSSYNEQFFGPGTRLTVL.

The rearrangement links TRBV6-5 to TRBJ2-7; D call uncertain. This CDR3 is 16 amino acids long. Trimming pared 2 bases from V and 6 bases from J, leaving 20 bases between. CDR1 and CDR2 (germline): MNHEY, SVGAGI. The CDR3 DNA reads TGTGCCAGCAGTTACCGGGTCGACCCCCCCTCCCGCGAGCAGTACTTC. This sequence encodes CASSYRVDPPSREQYF.

This clone was seen only a few times. This chain connects TRBV2 to TRBJ2-5; D may be TRBD1 (6 bases). Trimming shortened V by 4 bases and J by 3 bases, and 15 bases separated the two germline ends. CDR1 and CDR2 from the germline V gene are SNHLY and FYNNEI. This CDR3 is 15 amino acids long. The CDR3 loop reads CASSAQGFPKETQYF. In nucleotides, the CDR3 is TGTGCCAGCAGTGCACAGGGATTCCCGAAAGAGACCCAGTACTTC.

Of note for this clone: The same CDR3 can be traced to other DNA sequences in this sample. The chain has TRBV7-9 and TRBJ2-7, with 7 bases aligning to TRBD1. Looked up from germline, CDR1 is SEHNR and CDR2 is FQNEAQ (reference sequence). J lost 4 bases, V lost 4 bases, and 1 base had no gene match. This CDR3 is 12 amino acids long. DNA for the CDR3: TGTGCCAGCAGCTCCAGGGGGTACGAGCAGTACTTC. Translating it yields CASSSRGYEQYF. The whole variable domain, filled in from reference TRBV7-9 and TRBJ2-7, reads DTGVSQNPRHKITKRGQNVTFRCDPISEHNRLYWYRQTLGQGPEFLTYFQNEAQLEKSRLLSDRFSAERPKGSFSTLEIQRTEQGDSAMYLCASSSRGYEQYFGPGTRLTVT.

This clone was detected once. This chain joins TRBV11-2 and TRBJ1-1; maybe TRBD1 (5 bases). Germline V gene lookup returns CDR1 SGHAT and CDR2 FQNNGV. V dropped 2 bases and J dropped 4 bases, with 8 bases sitting between them. The CDR3 has 13 residues. CDR3 DNA: TGTGCCAGCAGCTTAACAGGTGGCACTGAAGCTTTCTTT. Translating gives CASSLTGGTEAFF.

V gene TRBV4-3 combines with J gene TRBJ1-2; perhaps TRBD1 as D (5 bases). Germline lookup yields CDR1 LGHNA and CDR2 YSLEER. V dropped 1 base and J dropped 3 bases, with 9 bases sitting between them. The CDR3 totals 14 residues. CDR3 sequence: CASSQGQMDYGYTF. CDR3 DNA sequence: TGCGCCAGCAGCCAAGGACAGATGGACTATGGCTACACCTTC.

The chain joins TRBV5-6 to TRBJ1-1; TRBD1 is a possible D gene (5 bases). V was shortened by 2 bases and J by 5 bases, with 16 bases between the two germline ends. CDR1 and CDR2 from the germline V gene are SGHDT and YYEEEE. The CDR3 has 15 amino acids. The CDR3 bases are TGTGCCAGCAGCTTAGTGTGGGGAAGACAGACTGAAGCTTTCTTT. It codes for CASSLVWGRQTEAFF.

The gene calls are TRBV28 and TRBJ1-5; D is unclear. Trimming took 5 bases from V and 10 from J, leaving 18 bases between them. The CDR3 has 14 residues. Germline V gives CDR1 MDHEN, CDR2 SYDVKM. CDR3 sequence (DNA): TGTGCCAGCAGTCGAGGATTCGGCAAATTACCCCAGCATTTT. This gives the protein CASSRGFGKLPQHF.

The genes are TRBV7-2 and TRBJ1-3; D is unresolved. Germline CDR1 and CDR2: SGHTA and FQGNSA. V was clipped by 1 base and J by 0 bases, with 4 bases between them. The CDR3 sequence is 14 residues long. The CDR3 sequence is CASSLGTSGNTIYF. DNA for the CDR3: TGTGCCAGCAGCTTAGGAACCTCTGGAAACACCATATATTTT.

The rearrangement joins TRBV9 to TRBJ2-7, with 11 bases matching TRBD2. Germline values: CDR1 SGDLS, CDR2 YYNGEE. The CDR3 is made up of 18 amino acids. Trimming at V came to 4 bases and at J to 1 base, leaving 13 bases not matched to a gene. CDR3 loop: CASSPVPVAGGGSYEQYF. The CDR3 coding sequence is TGTGCCAGCAGCCCCGTGCCGGTAGCGGGAGGGGGATCCTACGAGCAGTACTTC.

In regard to this clone: Compared with germline, one end of the junction differs, possibly owing to a read error. V is TRBV6-5 and J is TRBJ2-4, with no clear D. The CDR3 totals 13 residues. Germline loops: CDR1 MNHEY, CDR2 SVGAGI. In nucleotides, the CDR3 is TGTGCCGGCAGCTCCAACTCCCGAAACATTCAGTACTTC. Translated, it gives CAGSSNSRNIQYF.

The table lists this clone with a count of one. The chain has TRBV4-3 and TRBJ2-5; TRBD1 matches at 8 bases. The CDR3 totals 16 residues. V gave up 4 bases and J gave up 0 bases; unmatched junction bases: 7. Germline values: CDR1 LGHNA, CDR2 YSLEER. CDR3 sequence (DNA): TGCGCCAGCAGCCGAGACAGGGGAGGTTACCAAGAGACCCAGTACTTC. Its protein is CASSRDRGGYQETQYF.

The rearrangement links TRBV7-2 to TRBJ2-7; maybe TRBD2 (6 bases). With 3 bases removed from V and 2 bases from J, the gap between germline ends came to 14 bases. Germline V CDR1 and CDR2: SGHTA, FQGNSA. The CDR3 has 15 residues. CDR3 DNA: TGTGCCAGCAGCTTTCCGGGACTGGGAGCCTACGAGCAGTACTTC. It codes for CASSFPGLGAYEQYF. Variable domain in full (rest from reference TRBV7-2 and TRBJ2-7): GAGVSQSPSNKVTEKGKDVELRCDPISGHTALYWYRQSLGQGLEFLIYFQGNSAPDKSGLPSDRFSAERTGGSVSTLTIQRTQQEDSAVYLCASSFPGLGAYEQYFGPGTRLTVT.

The chain carries TRBV14 and TRBJ1-1; D is unresolved. V was trimmed by 2 bases and J by 4 bases, leaving 11 bases between them. Germline CDR1 and CDR2: SGHDN and FVKESK. The CDR3 loop spans 14 amino acids. CDR3 loop: CASSQSDGLTEAFF. The CDR3 DNA follows: TGTGCCAGCAGCCAAAGCGACGGACTCACTGAAGCTTTCTTT.

This chain joins TRBV7-9 and TRBJ1-1; no clear D gene. The CDR3 consists of 14 residues. V was pared by 6 bases and J by 0 bases, with 11 bases between. Germline assignment: CDR1 SEHNR and CDR2 FQNEAQ (reference sequence). CDR3 region: CASSRRTMNTEAFF. CDR3 DNA: TGTGCCAGCAGTCGCCGAACTATGAACACTGAAGCTTTCTTT. Full variable domain (remainder filled in from reference TRBV7-9 and TRBJ1-1): DTGVSQNPRHKITKRGQNVTFRCDPISEHNRLYWYRQTLGQGPEFLTYFQNEAQLEKSRLLSDRFSAERPKGSFSTLEIQRTEQGDSAMYLCASSRRTMNTEAFFGQGTRLTVV.

V and J are TRBV14 and TRBJ2-7, with 9 positions matching TRBD2. The CDR3 spans 20 residues. J gave up 0 bases and V 0 bases, and 15 bases lay outside the gene matches. The germline CDR1 and CDR2 sequences are SGHDN and FVKESK. CDR3 in DNA: TGTGCCAGCAGCCAAGATTGGGGCCTTGTCAGCGGGAGGCCCTCCTACGAGCAGTACTTC. This sequence encodes CASSQDWGLVSGRPSYEQYF.

The genes are TRBV9 and TRBJ2-7; TRBD2 matches at 9 bases. The ends lost 1 base at V and 4 bases at J; junction bases unmatched: 6. In germline, CDR1 is SGDLS, CDR2 YYNGEE. CDR3 length: 15 residues. The CDR3 region is CASSVSASGIYEQYF. CDR3 nucleotide sequence: TGTGCCAGCAGCGTAAGCGCTAGCGGGATATACGAGCAGTACTTC.

In its sample, this clone was seen a few times. The chain employs TRBV11-2 and TRBJ2-5; 8 nucleotides match TRBD2. This CDR3 is 15 amino acids long. V dropped 3 bases and J dropped 5; count of bases not matched to a gene: 8. Looked up from germline, CDR1 is SGHAT and CDR2 is FQNNGV. This chain's CDR3 is CASSFAAGASETQYF. DNA for the CDR3: TGTGCCAGCAGCTTCGCAGCGGGAGCTTCTGAGACCCAGTACTTC.

The CDR3 DNA sequence: TGTGCCAGCAGGAGAGCCACTTTAGGACAGGGGAGGTACGAGCAGTACTTC. Translating it yields CASRRATLGQGRYEQYF. The J gene is TRBJ2-7, the V gene TRBV2, with 9 bases matching TRBD1. The CDR3 totals 17 residues. Germline lookup yields CDR1 SNHLY and CDR2 FYNNEI. J gave up 4 bases and V 6 bases, and 16 bases lay outside the gene matches.